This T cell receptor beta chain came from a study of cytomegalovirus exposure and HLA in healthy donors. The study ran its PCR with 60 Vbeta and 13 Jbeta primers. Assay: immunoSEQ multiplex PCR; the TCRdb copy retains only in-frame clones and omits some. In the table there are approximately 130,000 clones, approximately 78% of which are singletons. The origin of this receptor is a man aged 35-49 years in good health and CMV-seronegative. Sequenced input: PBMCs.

CDR3 loop: CASSTGIGAEAFF. CDR3 coding DNA: TGTGCCAGCAGCACAGGGATTGGCGCTGAAGCTTTCTTT. The V call is TRBV7-9, the J call TRBJ1-1, with TRBD1 as a possible D gene (6 bases). Trimming removed 5 bases from V and 6 bases from J, with 13 bases in between. The germline V gene encodes CDR1 SEHNR and CDR2 FQNEAQ (reference sequence). This CDR3 spans 13 amino acids.